Below are 29 T cell receptor beta chains sequenced from a single sample in a study of blood T cell repertoires in COVID-19. Clones were sequenced by immunoSEQ multiplex PCR, and TCRdb holds only the in-frame ones, with some missing. The sample records 360,000 or so clones, about 90% being singletons. Input material: PBMCs or T cells enriched from blood (not recorded which). Receptor source: a woman aged 25 to 39 who had recovered from COVID-19.

This CDR3 is CASSYGLQYNEQFF. The CDR3 coding sequence is TGTGCCAGCAGTTACGGACTTCAGTACAATGAGCAGTTCTTC. The chain combines TRBV6-2 or TRBV6-3 with TRBJ2-1; D perhaps matches TRBD2 (5 bases). Looked up from germline, CDR1 is MNHEY and CDR2 is SVGEGT. Trimming removed 2 bases from V and 4 bases from J, with 9 bases in between. The CDR3 runs 14 residues.

V usage is TRBV5-5 and J usage is TRBJ2-2; 7 bases match TRBD1. Germline loops: CDR1 SGHKS, CDR2 YYEKEE (reference sequence). This CDR3 contains 15 residues. After removal of 2 bases from V and 2 bases from J, the junction contained 3 bases not matched to a gene. The CDR3 DNA sequence: TGTGCCAGCAGCTTAGAGGGGGCTAACACCGGGGAGCTGTTTTTT. The encoded protein is CASSLEGANTGELFF.

The chain links TRBV18 to TRBJ2-5; TRBD2 might be the D (6 bases). The CDR3 has 14 residues. Germline loops: CDR1 KGHSH, CDR2 LQKENI. With 2 bases removed from V and 0 bases from J, the gap between germline ends came to 7 bases. CDR3 DNA: TGTGCCAGCTCACCAGGCGGGAACCAAGAGACCCAGTACTTC. This codes for CASSPGGNQETQYF.

This clone was counted a few times. The chain uses TRBV27 and TRBJ1-6, with D perhaps TRBD1 (6 bases). V was cut by 5 bases and J by 14 bases, with 28 bases left in between. The CDR3 is 17 amino acids. The germline V gene encodes CDR1 MNHEY and CDR2 SMNVEV (reference sequence). The chain's CDR3 is CASSLFPPILQGLSLHF. The CDR3 DNA reads as TGTGCCAGCAGTCTTTTCCCCCCAATTCTACAGGGTCTGTCCCTCCACTTT.

The chain combines TRBV5-4 with TRBJ2-3; 12 nucleotides align to TRBD2. The CDR3 spans 16 residues. J lost 6 bases, V lost 3 bases, and 8 bases had no gene match. Germline assignment: CDR1 SGHNT and CDR2 YYREEE (reference sequence). Here the CDR3 reads CASSSATSGSSDTQYF. CDR3 sequence (DNA): TGTGCCAGCAGCTCCGCGACTAGCGGGAGCTCCGATACGCAGTATTTT. The full variable domain, completed using reference TRBV5-4 and TRBJ2-3, is ETGVTQSPTHLIKTRGQQVTLRCSSQSGHNTVSWYQQALGQGPQFIFQYYREEENGRGNFPPRFSGLQFPNYSSELNVNALELDDSALYLCASSSATSGSSDTQYFGPGTRLTVL.

The genes are TRBV9 and TRBJ1-3; 8 bases match TRBD1. The germline CDR1 and CDR2 sequences are SGDLS and YYNGEE. The CDR3 runs to 13 residues. The junction had 1 base not matched to a gene; V was cut back by 4 bases and J by 4 bases. The CDR3: CASSSGGGNTIYF. The CDR3 DNA is TGTGCCAGCAGCTCAGGGGGCGGAAACACCATATATTTT.

The V and J genes are TRBV7-9 and TRBJ2-2; 10 bases map to TRBD2. This CDR3 comprises 16 residues. The junction had 5 bases not matched to a gene; V was cut back by 6 bases and J by 1 base. Germline CDR1 reads SEHNR; CDR2 reads FQNEAQ (reference sequence). In DNA form, the CDR3 reads TGTGCCAGCAGATTGAGGACTAGCGGGAACACCGGGGAGCTGTTTTTT. It encodes CASRLRTSGNTGELFF.

The rearrangement joins TRBV5-1 to TRBJ2-5, with 10 bases that match TRBD2. The germline gives CDR1 SGHRS, CDR2 YFSETQ. The CDR3 totals 17 residues. V was clipped by 4 bases and J by 2 bases; unmatched bases: 11. CDR3 nucleotides: TGCGCCAGCAGCCGTACTCGACTAGCGGGTATTCAAGAGACCCAGTACTTC. This codes for CASSRTRLAGIQETQYF.

This chain links TRBV7-9 with TRBJ1-1; 8 bases fit TRBD1. Per germline, CDR1 SEHNR and CDR2 FQNEAQ (reference sequence). CDR3 length equals 14 residues. V lost 5 bases to trimming and J lost 4 bases; unmatched junction nucleotides: 6. The CDR3 reads CASSTRQGITEAFF. The CDR3 nucleotides read TGTGCCAGCAGCACCCGACAGGGGATCACTGAAGCTTTCTTT.

The chain recombines TRBV10-3 with TRBJ1-1; unclear D gene. This CDR3 region has 13 residues. Germline assignment: CDR1 ENHRY and CDR2 SYGVKD. V was clipped by 0 bases and J by 5 bases, with 7 bases between them. CDR3 region: CAISESTGTEAFF. CDR3 coding DNA: TGTGCCATCAGTGAGTCGACGGGGACTGAAGCTTTCTTT.

This clone appeared a single time. CDR3 coding DNA: TGTGCCAGCAGTTACACAGGGGTAGAAGAAAAACTGTTTTTT. It translates to CASSYTGVEEKLFF. The J gene is TRBJ1-4, the V gene TRBV6-2 or TRBV6-3; the match to TRBD1 covers 7 bases. Germline lookup yields CDR1 MNHEY and CDR2 SVGEGT. V gave up 2 bases and J gave up 8 bases; unmatched junction bases: 5. The CDR3 extends over 14 amino acids.

Comment on this clone: Sequence at one end of the junction differs from germline and may be a read error. This chain links TRBV7-7 with TRBJ2-1, with TRBD2 matching 12 bases. The CDR3 is made up of 16 amino acids. Germline V gene lookup returns CDR1 SSHAT and CDR2 FNYEAQ (reference sequence). The CDR3 is CASSLESSGGADEQFF. The CDR3 DNA reads as TGTGCTAGCAGCTTAGAGTCTAGCGGGGGGGCGGATGAGCAGTTCTTC.

This clone was seen only a few times. CDR3 loop: CASSLVRGRSYNEQFF. In nucleotides, the CDR3 is TGTGCCAGCAGCTTGGTGCGGGGACGCTCCTACAATGAGCAGTTCTTC. The chain uses TRBV5-4 and TRBJ2-1; tentatively, D is TRBD2 (6 bases). Germline V gives CDR1 SGHNT, CDR2 YYREEE (reference sequence). The CDR3 is 16 residues long. V lost 0 bases, J lost 0 bases, and 10 bases lay in between.

The J gene is TRBJ2-7, the V gene TRBV7-9; perhaps TRBD1 as D (6 bases). This CDR3 is 16 amino acids long. V gave up 0 bases and J gave up 0 bases, with 12 bases separating them. Germline V lookup: CDR1 SEHNR, CDR2 FQNEAQ (reference sequence). CDR3 region: CASSLAGTGTSYEQYF. The CDR3 coding sequence is TGTGCCAGCAGCTTAGCGGGTACAGGGACCTCCTACGAGCAGTACTTC.

This clone is a singleton in its sample. The chain couples TRBV24-1 to TRBJ1-1; TRBD1 might be the D (5 bases). The V end lost 1 base, the J end lost 10 bases, and 12 bases lay between the germline ends. The V gene's germline CDR1 is KGHDR and CDR2 SFDVKD. This CDR3 is 13 amino acids long. The CDR3 sequence is CATSDLGDGRAFF. The CDR3 DNA follows: TGTGCCACCAGTGATTTAGGGGATGGTCGAGCTTTCTTT.

J is TRBJ2-7 and V is TRBV7-8; perhaps TRBD2 as D (6 bases). Germline CDR1 is SGHVS and CDR2 is FQNEAQ. CDR3 size: 16 residues. The V end was cut by 1 base, the J end by 2 bases, with 15 bases between. This chain's CDR3 is CASSLVRGLQTYEQYF. CDR3 nucleotides: TGTGCCAGCAGCTTAGTCCGGGGACTCCAAACCTACGAGCAGTACTTC.

The chain has TRBV27 and TRBJ2-3; perhaps TRBD2 as D (5 bases). The ends were cut back, 5 bases at V and 4 bases at J, with 19 bases in the middle. The germline gives CDR1 MNHEY, CDR2 SMNVEV (reference sequence). This CDR3 has 16 amino acids. As DNA, the CDR3 is TGTGCCAGCAGTCCCCTCTTTAGTAGCGCCGCAGATACGCAGTATTTT. Its translation is CASSPLFSSAADTQYF.

The chain links TRBV3-1 (or the pseudogene TRBV3-2) to TRBJ2-7; D uncertain. This CDR3 is built from 12 residues. Trimming took off 6 bases at V and 4 bases at J, with 10 bases between the two ends. Germline CDR1 and CDR2: LGHDT and YNNKEL (reference sequence). CDR3 sequence: CASSRGVYEQYF. CDR3 bases: TGTGCCAGCAGTCGCGGCGTATACGAGCAGTACTTC.

The CDR3 DNA sequence: TGTGCCAGCGGTCTAAAACAGGGTCCCTACGAGCAGTACTTC. Its protein product is CASGLKQGPYEQYF. The V gene is TRBV6-5, the J gene TRBJ2-7, with a weak D call TRBD1 (6 bases). V was shortened by 8 bases and J by 2 bases, with 16 bases between the two germline ends. The germline gives CDR1 MNHEY, CDR2 SVGAGI. The CDR3 sequence is 14 residues long.

The chain employs TRBV12-3 or TRBV12-4 and TRBJ2-3; TRBD2 is a possible D gene (5 bases). V lost 6 bases and J lost 5, with 9 bases in between. CDR3 size: 12 residues. CDR3 bases: TGTGCCAGCAGCCTCCGGGGAGATACGCAGTATTTT. This gives the protein CASSLRGDTQYF.

This chain joins TRBV18 and TRBJ2-1; D unresolved. The germline V and J ends were trimmed by 3 bases and 4 bases, with 7 bases remaining between them. This CDR3 is 13 amino acids long. Germline values: CDR1 KGHSH, CDR2 LQKENI. Here the CDR3 reads CASSPWAYNEQFF. CDR3 bases: TGTGCCAGCTCACCTTGGGCATACAATGAGCAGTTCTTC.

Here the CDR3 DNA reads TGCGCCAGCAGCCCAGGGGCGGGGGGCCGCATACTCTATGGCTACACCTTC. It codes for CASSPGAGGRILYGYTF. The J gene is TRBJ1-2, the V gene TRBV4-1, with D perhaps TRBD1 (6 bases). Trimming cost V 4 bases and J 4 bases, with 22 bases left between them. The CDR3 is 17 amino acids. The germline CDR1 and CDR2 sequences are MGHRA and YSYEKL.

The gene calls are TRBV10-2 and TRBJ2-7; 8 nucleotides align to TRBD2. The CDR3 is made up of 15 amino acids. Germline assignment: CDR1 WSHSY and CDR2 SAAADI. V was pared by 6 bases and J by 2 bases, with 9 bases of the junction left unmatched. The CDR3 sequence is CASSLGTRGTYEQYF. The DNA for the CDR3 is TGCGCCAGCAGCCTCGGGACTAGGGGAACCTACGAGCAGTACTTC.

The J gene is TRBJ1-4, the V gene TRBV18, with TRBD1 identical over 9 bases. The junction had 8 bases not matched to a gene; V was cut back by 6 bases and J by 6 bases. Per the germline V gene, CDR1 is KGHSH and CDR2 is LQKENI. This CDR3 comprises 15 residues. CDR3 in DNA: TGTGCCAGCTCTCAGGCGGACAGGGGACATGAAAAACTGTTTTTT. This codes for CASSQADRGHEKLFF.

The gene calls are TRBV9 and TRBJ1-5, with D tentatively TRBD1 (5 bases). Germline V gene lookup returns CDR1 SGDLS and CDR2 YYNGEE. The CDR3 consists of 14 residues. The V end lost 3 bases, the J end lost 4 bases, and 11 bases lay between the germline ends. CDR3 DNA sequence: TGTGCCAGCAGCGGTAGCGGGGGAAATCAGCCCCAGCATTTT. It yields the protein CASSGSGGNQPQHF.

The chain combines TRBV7-9 with TRBJ1-2, with D unclear. CDR3 size: 13 residues. Trimming pared 3 bases from V and 8 bases from J, leaving 13 bases between. Germline V gives CDR1 SEHNR, CDR2 FQNEAQ (reference sequence). The CDR3 bases are TGTGCCAGCAGCTTGCAGGAGGAGTACGGCTACACCTTC. It specifies CASSLQEEYGYTF.

V usage is TRBV6-5 and J usage is TRBJ1-1; a weak D match, TRBD1 (6 bases). This CDR3 contains 12 residues. Germline V gene lookup returns CDR1 MNHEY and CDR2 SVGAGI. The germline V and J ends were trimmed by 6 bases and 4 bases, with 9 bases remaining between them. CDR3 coding DNA: TGTGCCAGCAGCCCGACAGGCACTGAAGCTTTCTTT. It specifies CASSPTGTEAFF.

The V and J genes are TRBV5-6 and TRBJ1-2; 12 nucleotides line up with TRBD1. The CDR3 spans 17 residues. Germline V CDR1 and CDR2: SGHDT, YYEEEE. J gave up 4 bases and V 4 bases, and 11 bases lay outside the gene matches. The CDR3 nucleotides are TGTGCCAGCAGCCAACTCCGGGACAGGGGGCTTGTCTATGGCTACACCTTC. Translation gives CASSQLRDRGLVYGYTF.

V usage is TRBV5-1 and J usage is TRBJ1-3, with D unclear. This CDR3 contains 14 residues. CDR1 is SGHRS, CDR2 YFSETQ, per germline. Trimming took off 0 bases at V and 6 bases at J, with 10 bases between the two ends. Written as DNA, the CDR3 is TGCGCCAGCAGCTTGGTGCCAGGCCAAAACACCATATATTTT. It is translated as CASSLVPGQNTIYF.